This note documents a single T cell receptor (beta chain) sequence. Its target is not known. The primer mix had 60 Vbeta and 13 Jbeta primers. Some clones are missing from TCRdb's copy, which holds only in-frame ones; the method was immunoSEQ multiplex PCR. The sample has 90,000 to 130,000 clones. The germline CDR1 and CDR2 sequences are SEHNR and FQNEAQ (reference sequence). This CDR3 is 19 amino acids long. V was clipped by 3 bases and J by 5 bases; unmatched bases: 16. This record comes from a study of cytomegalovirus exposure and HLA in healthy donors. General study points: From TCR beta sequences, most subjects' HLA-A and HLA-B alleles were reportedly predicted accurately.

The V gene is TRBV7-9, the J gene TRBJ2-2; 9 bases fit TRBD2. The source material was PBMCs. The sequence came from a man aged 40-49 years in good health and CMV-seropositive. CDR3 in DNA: TGTGCCAGCAGCTTCGCAGCCCGGCAAAGCGGGAGGAGAACCGGGGAGCTGTTTTTT. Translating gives CASSFAARQSGRRTGELFF.